This TCR beta chain originates from a study of T cells after somatic rescue of genetic block. Only in-frame clones appear in the TCRdb table, and some are missing; sequencing was by immunoSEQ multiplex PCR. The table includes 70,000 or so clones, about nine tenths detected once. This CDR3 has 16 residues. Per germline, CDR1 LNHDA and CDR2 SQIVND (reference sequence). V trimming: 5 bases; J trimming: 7 bases; junction bases outside the gene matches: 12. The rearrangement uses TRBV19 and TRBJ2-1; TRBD2 matches 9 bases. The TCR sequence derives from a man aged 40-49 years. The specimen was peripheral blood mononuclear cells (PBMCs). The CDR3 region has the DNA TGTGCCAGTAGTGTGATAGCGGGGGCTCAAAATAATGAGCAGTTCTTC. This sequence encodes CASSVIAGAQNNEQFF.